One and the same sample provided the 23 T cell receptor beta chains below, sequenced in a study of blood T cell repertoires in COVID-19. Profiling relied on immunoSEQ multiplex PCR, and the TCRdb table lists in-frame clones only, not all of them. The sample has about 66,000 clones, 85% to 90% seen once. The sequencing sample was made of peripheral blood. These receptors came from a man in his sixties with acute or convalescent COVID-19.

The V and J genes are TRBV25-1 and TRBJ2-2; the match to TRBD1 covers 8 bases. The V gene end was trimmed by 2 bases and the J gene end by 4 bases; junction bases not matched to a gene: 3. This CDR3 is 15 amino acids long. Germline CDR1 and CDR2: MGHDK and SYGVNS. CDR3 nucleotides: TGTGCCAGCAGTGAAAAGGACAGGGTCACCGGGGAGCTGTTTTTT. It codes for CASSEKDRVTGELFF.

V and J are TRBV25-1 and TRBJ1-6, with D hard to call. The CDR3 extends over 16 amino acids. Germline V gives CDR1 MGHDK, CDR2 SYGVNS. V lost 5 bases, J lost 6 bases, and 17 bases lay in between. CDR3 nucleotide sequence: TGTGCCAGCAGTCAGCGGGCCCACCCCTTTAATTCACCCCTCCACTTT. It translates to CASSQRAHPFNSPLHF.

The V and J genes are TRBV20-1 and TRBJ1-2, with 7 bases lining up with TRBD1. The trim removed 3 bases at V and 7 bases at J, leaving 8 bases unmatched. This CDR3 has 13 amino acids. Germline V gene lookup returns CDR1 DFQATT and CDR2 SNEGSKA (reference sequence). As DNA, the CDR3 is TGCAGTGCTAGTCTTGGAGGGGGCTTTGGCTACACCTTC. Protein product: CSASLGGGFGYTF.

V and J are TRBV5-1 and TRBJ2-7; D may be TRBD1 (6 bases). The CDR3 runs to 14 residues. V was pared by 0 bases and J by 4 bases, with 11 bases between. Germline lookup yields CDR1 SGHRS and CDR2 YFSETQ. In DNA, the CDR3 is TGCGCCAGCAGCTTGGCCGCAGGGGTATACGAGCAGTACTTC. Protein: CASSLAAGVYEQYF.

The chain is built from TRBV6-5 and TRBJ1-2, with no clear D. The CDR3 has 12 residues. Trimming removed 8 bases from V and 0 bases from J, with 7 bases in between. Germline V gives CDR1 MNHEY, CDR2 SVGAGI. The CDR3 loop is CASRRANYGYTF. The CDR3 coding sequence is TGTGCCAGCCGCCGAGCTAACTATGGCTACACCTTC.

The rearrangement joins TRBV5-6 to TRBJ2-1; 7 bases agree with TRBD1. Germline-derived CDR1 and CDR2 are SGHDT and YYEEEE. The V segment lost 0 bases and the J segment 5 bases; nucleotides outside the gene matches: 2. CDR3 length equals 14 residues. CDR3 residues: CASSLETGNNEQFF. DNA of the CDR3: TGTGCCAGCAGCTTGGAGACAGGGAACAATGAGCAGTTCTTC.

The chain joins TRBV5-1 to TRBJ2-5, with D tentatively TRBD2 (5 bases). Germline V CDR1 and CDR2: SGHRS, YFSETQ. V was pared by 6 bases and J by 2 bases, with 14 bases between. The CDR3 loop spans 14 amino acids. The CDR3 reads CASKSGTPQETQYF. DNA of the CDR3: TGCGCCAGCAAGAGCGGAACCCCTCAAGAGACCCAGTACTTC.

This clone turned up a few times. The chain recombines TRBV2 with TRBJ1-4; 11 nucleotides line up with TRBD1. V lost 8 bases to trimming and J lost 7 bases; unmatched junction nucleotides: 3. There are 13 residues in the CDR3. Germline CDR1 SNHLY, CDR2 FYNNEI. Here the CDR3 DNA reads TGTGCCAGCCCCGGGACAGGGGGTGAAAAACTGTTTTTT. It codes for CASPGTGGEKLFF.

The CDR3 reads CASSFPAERGFTDTQYF. DNA for the CDR3: TGTGCCAGCAGCTTTCCGGCCGAGCGGGGGTTCACAGATACGCAGTATTTT. The genes are TRBV7-9 and TRBJ2-3; 8 bases align to TRBD2. The CDR3 contains 17 residues. With 3 bases clipped from V and 2 bases from J, the junction kept 10 bases outside the gene matches. The V gene's germline CDR1 is SEHNR and CDR2 FQNEAQ (reference sequence).

The sample holds one count of this clone. The V and J genes are TRBV5-6 and TRBJ2-7; 8 nucleotides match TRBD1. The germline V gene has CDR1 SGHDT and CDR2 YYEEEE. The CDR3 consists of 15 residues. Germline trimming cut 0 bases from V and 2 bases from J; bases unmatched to any gene: 4. The CDR3 here is CASSLGTGLTYEQYF. CDR3 sequence (DNA): TGTGCCAGCAGCTTGGGGACAGGGCTTACCTACGAGCAGTACTTC.

This rearrangement joins TRBV6-5 to TRBJ1-6; the D is unclear. V lost 2 bases to trimming and J lost 0 bases, with 8 bases between them. The CDR3 extends over 16 amino acids. Germline CDR1 MNHEY, CDR2 SVGAGI. In nucleotides, the CDR3 is TGTGCCAGCAGTTACGGAGGGAGCTCCTATAATTCACCCCTCCACTTT. As protein: CASSYGGSSYNSPLHF.

This clone was seen a single time. V and J are TRBV30 and TRBJ2-5; tentatively, D is TRBD1 (5 bases). Trimming shortened V by 0 bases and J by 4 bases, and 6 bases separated the two germline ends. CDR3 length: 12 residues. Germline values: CDR1 GTSNPN, CDR2 SVGIG (reference sequence). Written as DNA, the CDR3 is TGTGCCTGGAGTGTACAGGTAGAGACCCAGTACTTC. This codes for CAWSVQVETQYF.

J is TRBJ1-1 and V is TRBV7-9; D uncertain. V gave up 6 bases and J gave up 4 bases, with 9 bases separating them. CDR3 length: 12 residues. CDR1 and CDR2 (germline): SEHNR, FQNEAQ (reference sequence). CDR3 in DNA: TGTGCCAGCAGATCCGTAGTCACTGAAGCTTTCTTT. Amino acid sequence: CASRSVVTEAFF.

The chain links TRBV6-4 to TRBJ2-5; D uncertain. Trimming stripped 3 bases from V and 7 bases from J, with 9 bases between. The CDR3 contains 12 residues. CDR1 is MRHNA and CDR2 is SNTAGT in the germline V gene. The CDR3 is CASSEAPGTQYF. As DNA, the CDR3 is TGTGCCAGCAGTGAAGCTCCCGGGACCCAGTACTTC.

The V and J genes are TRBV20-1 and TRBJ1-2; D gene unclear. This CDR3 region has 11 residues. The V end was cut by 6 bases, the J end by 5 bases, with 10 bases between. Germline CDR1 and CDR2: DFQATT and SNEGSKA (reference sequence). The CDR3 DNA reads as TGCAGTGCCGCTTCTATTTATGGCTACACCTTC. It yields the protein CSAASIYGYTF.

The chain is built from TRBV3-1 (or the pseudogene TRBV3-2) and TRBJ1-6; the match to TRBD1 covers 11 bases. The CDR3 is 15 residues long. V gave up 5 bases and J gave up 11 bases; unmatched junction bases: 8. Germline CDR1 LGHDT, CDR2 YNNKEL (reference sequence). Here the CDR3 DNA reads TGTGCCAGCAGCTCAACCGGGGACAGGGGGGCACCCCTCCACTTT. Its translation: CASSSTGDRGAPLHF.

This chain joins TRBV13 and TRBJ1-4; tentatively, D is TRBD1 (5 bases). V gave up 5 bases and J gave up 4 bases, with 23 bases separating them. This CDR3 region has 18 residues. CDR1 and CDR2 (germline): PRHDT, FYEKMQ (reference sequence). The CDR3 loop is CASSTDFHPTERNEKLFF. CDR3 bases: TGTGCCAGCAGCACCGATTTTCATCCGACAGAACGTAATGAAAAACTGTTTTTT.

This sequence joins TRBV2 and TRBJ2-1; 12 nucleotides match TRBD1. CDR3 size: 13 residues. Losses at the gene ends were 9 bases for V and 10 bases for J; bases not matched to a gene: 7. Per the germline V gene, CDR1 is SNHLY and CDR2 is FYNNEI. The CDR3 region has the DNA TGTGCCAGTTCGGGACAGGGGGCAGTGGAGCAGTTCTTC. It is translated as CASSGQGAVEQFF.

This sequence joins TRBV24-1 and TRBJ1-3; TRBD1 might be the D (6 bases). CDR3 size: 15 residues. V lost 2 bases to trimming and J lost 0 bases, with 7 bases between them. Germline V gene data show CDR1 as KGHDR and CDR2 as SFDVKD. CDR3 DNA: TGTGCCACCAGTGATTCAGGGGACTCTGGAAACACCATATATTTT. It is translated as CATSDSGDSGNTIYF.

The rearrangement uses TRBV6-5 and TRBJ1-3; D not certain. CDR3 length: 15 residues. Germline V gives CDR1 MNHEY, CDR2 SVGAGI. V dropped 0 bases and J dropped 0 bases, with 6 bases sitting between them. This chain's CDR3 is CASSYSIYSGNTIYF. DNA of the CDR3: TGTGCCAGCAGTTACTCGATCTACTCTGGAAACACCATATATTTT.

The CDR3 region has the DNA TGCGCCCGAGGCAGGGGGCCCTACGAGCAGTACTTC. It codes for CARGRGPYEQYF. This rearrangement joins TRBV10-2 to TRBJ2-7; TRBD1 matches 8 bases. Trimming took 11 bases from V and 2 from J; bases not matched to a gene: 5. This CDR3 is built from 12 residues. Germline-derived CDR1 and CDR2 are WSHSY and SAAADI.

This clone occurred once. This chain connects TRBV9 to TRBJ1-2; D is undetermined. The germline V gene has CDR1 SGDLS and CDR2 YYNGEE. Trimming took 6 bases from V and 7 from J, leaving 10 bases between them. CDR3 size: 11 residues. The DNA of the CDR3 is TGTGCCAGCACTTGGGAGGCTGGCTACACCTTC. It specifies CASTWEAGYTF.

The rearrangement links TRBV6-5 to TRBJ1-3; D is ambiguous. The CDR3 extends over 13 amino acids. CDR1 and CDR2 from the germline V gene are MNHEY and SVGAGI. V was clipped by 5 bases and J by 3 bases, with 8 bases between them. CDR3 loop: CASSPPLGNTIYF. The CDR3 region has the DNA TGTGCCAGCAGTCCCCCCCTTGGAAACACCATATATTTT.